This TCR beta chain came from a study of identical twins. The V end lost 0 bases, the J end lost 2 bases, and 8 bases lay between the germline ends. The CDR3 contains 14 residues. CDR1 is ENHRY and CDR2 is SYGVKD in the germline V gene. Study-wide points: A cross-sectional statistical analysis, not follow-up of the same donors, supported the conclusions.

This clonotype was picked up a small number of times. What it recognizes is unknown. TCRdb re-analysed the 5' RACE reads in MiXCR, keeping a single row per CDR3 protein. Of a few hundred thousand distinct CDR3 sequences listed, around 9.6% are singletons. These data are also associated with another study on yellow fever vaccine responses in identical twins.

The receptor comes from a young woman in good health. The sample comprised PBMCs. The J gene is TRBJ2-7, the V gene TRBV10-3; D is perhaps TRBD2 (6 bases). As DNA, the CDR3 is TGTGCCATCAGTGAGTCGGAGGGCCCCTACGAGCAGTACTTC. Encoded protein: CAISESEGPYEQYF.